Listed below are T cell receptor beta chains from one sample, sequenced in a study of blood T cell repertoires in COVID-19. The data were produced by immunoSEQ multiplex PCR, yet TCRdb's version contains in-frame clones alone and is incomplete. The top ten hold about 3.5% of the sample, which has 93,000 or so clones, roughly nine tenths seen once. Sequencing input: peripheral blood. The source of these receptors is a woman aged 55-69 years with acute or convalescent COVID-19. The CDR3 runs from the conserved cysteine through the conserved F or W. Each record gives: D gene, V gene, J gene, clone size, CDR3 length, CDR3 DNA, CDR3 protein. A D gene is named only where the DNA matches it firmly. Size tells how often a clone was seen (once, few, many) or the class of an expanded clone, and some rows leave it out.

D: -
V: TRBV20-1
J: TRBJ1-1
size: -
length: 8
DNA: TGCAGGTTCAAAGAAGCTTTCTTT
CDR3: CRFKEAFF

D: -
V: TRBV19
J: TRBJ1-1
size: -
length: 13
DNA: TGTGCCAGTAGTAGGCAGGGCGACACTGAAGCTTTCTTT
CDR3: CASSRQGDTEAFF

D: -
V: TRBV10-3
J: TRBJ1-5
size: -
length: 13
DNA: TGTGCCATCAGTGGTAGTAGCAATCAGCCCCAGCATTTT
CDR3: CAISGSSNQPQHF

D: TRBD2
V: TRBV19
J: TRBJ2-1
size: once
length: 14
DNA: TGTGCCAGTAGTATATTCGGGAGGGATGGTGAGCAGTTCTTC
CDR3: CASSIFGRDGEQFF

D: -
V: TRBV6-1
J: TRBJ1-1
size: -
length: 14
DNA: TGTGCCAGCAGTGAAAGGGGCACGAACACTGAAGCTTTCTTT
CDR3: CASSERGTNTEAFF

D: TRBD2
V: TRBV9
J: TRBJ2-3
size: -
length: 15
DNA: TGTGCCAGCAGCGTAGAGGGTAGCGGGAGGTTGAAGCAGTATTTT
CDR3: CASSVEGSGRLKQYF

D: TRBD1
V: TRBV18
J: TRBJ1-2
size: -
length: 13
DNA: TGTGCCAGCTCACCTCCACAGGGGGCTGGCTACACCTTC
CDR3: CASSPPQGAGYTF

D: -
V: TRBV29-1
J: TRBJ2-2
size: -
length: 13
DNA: TGCAGCGTACGGGAGTTGGACACCGGGGAGCTGTTTTTT
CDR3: CSVRELDTGELFF

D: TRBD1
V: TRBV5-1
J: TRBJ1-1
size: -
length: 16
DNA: TGCGCCAGCACCCCTTCCGGACAGGGGTCAAACACTGAAGCTTTCTTT
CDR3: CASTPSGQGSNTEAFF

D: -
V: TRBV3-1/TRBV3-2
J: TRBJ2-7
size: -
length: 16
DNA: TGTGCCAGCAGCCAAGATCAGGGCGGACGCTCCTACGAGCAGTACTTC
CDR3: CASSQDQGGRSYEQYF

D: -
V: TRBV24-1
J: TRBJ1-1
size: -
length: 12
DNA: TGTGCCACCAGTGACTTACAGGGCGAAGCTTTCTTT
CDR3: CATSDLQGEAFF

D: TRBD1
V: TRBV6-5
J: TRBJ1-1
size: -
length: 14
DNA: TGTGCCAGCACCTTGACAGGGTGGGACACTGAAGCTTTCTTT
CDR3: CASTLTGWDTEAFF

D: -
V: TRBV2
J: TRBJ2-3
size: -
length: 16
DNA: TGTGCCAGCAGTGAGGGCCTAGCTTCTAGCACAGATACGCAGTATTTT
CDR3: CASSEGLASSTDTQYF

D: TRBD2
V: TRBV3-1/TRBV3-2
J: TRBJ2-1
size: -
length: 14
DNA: TGTGCCAGCAGCCCGGGACTAGCGGGATTTGGGCAGTTCTTC
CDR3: CASSPGLAGFGQFF

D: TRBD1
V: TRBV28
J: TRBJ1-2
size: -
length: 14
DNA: TGTGTTGCGACACCGGGACAGGGCATGAATGGCTACACCTTC
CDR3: CVATPGQGMNGYTF

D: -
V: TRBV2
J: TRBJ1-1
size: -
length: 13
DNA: TGTGCCAGCAGTTTTGGGGGGGGCACTGAAGCTTTCTTT
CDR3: CASSFGGGTEAFF

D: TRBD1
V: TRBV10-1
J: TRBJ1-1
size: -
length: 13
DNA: TGCGCCAGTCAACAGGGGTTGGGCACTGAAGCTTTCTTT
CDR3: CASQQGLGTEAFF

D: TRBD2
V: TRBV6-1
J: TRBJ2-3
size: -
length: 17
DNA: TGTGCCAGCAGTGAAATGGGGCGGGAGAGGTGGGCAGATACGCAGTATTTT
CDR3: CASSEMGRERWADTQYF

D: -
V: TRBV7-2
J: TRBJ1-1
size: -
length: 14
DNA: TGTGCCAGCAGCTTAACCGCGATGAACACTGAAGCTTTCTTT
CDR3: CASSLTAMNTEAFF

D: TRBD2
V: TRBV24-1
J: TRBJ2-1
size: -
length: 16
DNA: TGTGCCACCAGAGGACTAGCGGGAGGAGGGTACAATGAGCAGTTCTTC
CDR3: CATRGLAGGGYNEQFF

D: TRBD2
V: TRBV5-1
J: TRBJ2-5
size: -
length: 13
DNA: TGCGCCAGCAGCTATAGCGGGAGGGAGACCCAGTACTTC
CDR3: CASSYSGRETQYF

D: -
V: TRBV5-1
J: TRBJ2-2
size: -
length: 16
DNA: TGCGCCAGCAGCTTGGGAGCGCGAGGGAACACCGGGGAGCTGTTTTTT
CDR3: CASSLGARGNTGELFF

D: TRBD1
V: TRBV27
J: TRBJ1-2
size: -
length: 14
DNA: TGTGCCAGCAGGCGGACAGGGCAGTTCTATGGCTACACCTTC
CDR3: CASRRTGQFYGYTF

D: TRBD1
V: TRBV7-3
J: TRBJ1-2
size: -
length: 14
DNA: TGTGCCAGCAGCTCTATGGGACAGCTCTATGGCTACACCTTC
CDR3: CASSSMGQLYGYTF

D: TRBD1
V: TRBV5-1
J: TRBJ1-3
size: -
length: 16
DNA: TGCGCCAGCAGCAAAGGGGGCCTTAGCTCTGGAAACACCATATATTTT
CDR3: CASSKGGLSSGNTIYF

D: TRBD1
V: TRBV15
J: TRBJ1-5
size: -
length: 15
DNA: TGTGCCACCAGCAGAGGGACAGGGGGCTTTCAGCCCCAGCATTTT
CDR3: CATSRGTGGFQPQHF

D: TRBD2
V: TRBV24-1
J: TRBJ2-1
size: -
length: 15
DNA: TGTGCCACCTCGAGTAGCGGGTCCCACTACAATGAGCAGTTCTTC
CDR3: CATSSSGSHYNEQFF

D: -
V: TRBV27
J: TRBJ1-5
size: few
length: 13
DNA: TGTGCCAGCAGTTTATCCAGGAGGCAGCCCCAGCATTTT
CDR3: CASSLSRRQPQHF

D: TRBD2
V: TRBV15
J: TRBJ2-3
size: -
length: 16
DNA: TGTGCCACCTCCGGGACTAGCCGTACTAGCACAGATACGCAGTATTTT
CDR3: CATSGTSRTSTDTQYF

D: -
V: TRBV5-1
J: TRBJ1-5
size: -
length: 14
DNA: TGCGCCAGCAGCTTGGAGGCAGGGGACCAGCCCCAGCATTTT
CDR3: CASSLEAGDQPQHF

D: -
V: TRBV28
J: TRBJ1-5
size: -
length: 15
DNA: TGTGCCAGCAGTTTCTGGATGGAGCCCAATCAGCCCCAGCATTTT
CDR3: CASSFWMEPNQPQHF

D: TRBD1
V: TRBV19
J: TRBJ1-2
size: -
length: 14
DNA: TGTGCCAGTAGGAAGCCGGGACAGGGATATGGCTACACCTTC
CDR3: CASRKPGQGYGYTF

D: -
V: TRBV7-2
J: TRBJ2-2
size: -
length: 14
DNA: TGTGCCAGCAGCTTAGACATGTTGGCCGGGGAGCTGTTTTTT
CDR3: CASSLDMLAGELFF

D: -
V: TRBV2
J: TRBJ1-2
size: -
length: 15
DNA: TGTGCCAGCAGTGATATGCGTAACGGAGCCTATGGCTACACCTTC
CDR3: CASSDMRNGAYGYTF

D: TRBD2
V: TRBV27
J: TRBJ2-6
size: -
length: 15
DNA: TGTGCCAGCAGTTCCGGGACTACTGGGGCCAACGTCCTGACTTTC
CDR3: CASSSGTTGANVLTF

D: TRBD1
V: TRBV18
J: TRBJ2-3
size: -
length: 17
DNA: TGTGCCAGCTCACCTTATGAACAGGGGGTGCGCACAGATACGCAGTATTTT
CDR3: CASSPYEQGVRTDTQYF

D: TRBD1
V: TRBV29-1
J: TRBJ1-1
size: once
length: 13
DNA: TGCAGCGTAGACAGGGGAGGTCCCACTGAAGCTTTCTTT
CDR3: CSVDRGGPTEAFF

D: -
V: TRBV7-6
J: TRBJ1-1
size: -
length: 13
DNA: TGTGCCAGCAGCTCAGACACGAACACTGAAGCTTTCTTT
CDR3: CASSSDTNTEAFF

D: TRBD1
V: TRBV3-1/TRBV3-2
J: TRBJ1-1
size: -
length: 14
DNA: TGTGCCAGCAGCCGGGCAGGGGGCTGGACTGAAGCTTTCTTT
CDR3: CASSRAGGWTEAFF

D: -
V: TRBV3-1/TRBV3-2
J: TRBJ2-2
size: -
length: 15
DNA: TGTGCCAGCAGCCAATCTCCCGCGAACACCGGGGAGCTGTTTTTT
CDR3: CASSQSPANTGELFF

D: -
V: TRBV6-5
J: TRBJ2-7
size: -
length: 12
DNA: TGTGCCAGCAGGGACAGCTCCTACGAGCAGTACTTC
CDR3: CASRDSSYEQYF

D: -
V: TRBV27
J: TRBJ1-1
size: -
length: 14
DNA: TGTGCCAGCAGTTTTGAGGGTGGGAACACTGAAGCTTTCTTT
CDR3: CASSFEGGNTEAFF

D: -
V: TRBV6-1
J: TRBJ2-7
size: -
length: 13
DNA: TGTGCCAGCAGTGAACAACAGGCCTACGAGCAGTACTTC
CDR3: CASSEQQAYEQYF

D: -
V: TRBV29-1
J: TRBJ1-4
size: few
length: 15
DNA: TGCAGCGTCGCGATTACAGGTGCAACTAATGAAAAACTGTTTTTT
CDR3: CSVAITGATNEKLFF

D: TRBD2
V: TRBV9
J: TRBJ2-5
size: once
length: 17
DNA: TGTGCCAGCAGCGTAGGTCTCGGGACTAGCGGCCAAGAGACCCAGTACTTC
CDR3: CASSVGLGTSGQETQYF